Each of the 23 T cell receptor beta chains below was sequenced from the same sample in a study of spatial heterogeneity in lung cancer. As to time point: sample taken at primary tumor resection. In TCRdb, the 5' RACE reads were re-called with MiXCR into one record per CDR3 protein. The repertoire holds tens of thousands of distinct CDR3 sequences, less than 6.5% seen once, with 25% to 30% in the top ten. The sample here was PBMCs, taken at surgery. The receptor set was obtained from a female donor with early-stage non-small cell lung cancer.

The table lists this clonotype with many counts. The rearrangement joins TRBV20-1 to TRBJ1-1; the D is unclear. Trimming pared 0 bases from V and 1 base from J, leaving 9 bases between. Per the germline V gene, CDR1 is DFQATT and CDR2 is SNEGSKA (reference sequence). This CDR3 has 14 amino acids. As DNA, the CDR3 is TGCAGTGCTAGAGAGGGCCGGAGGAACACTGAAGCTTTCTTT. This sequence encodes CSAREGRRNTEAFF.

The chain recombines TRBV28 with TRBJ2-7; TRBD1 aligns across 7 bases. The CDR3 is 13 amino acids. Unmatched junction bases numbered 7, after V lost 4 bases and J lost 7 bases. In germline, CDR1 is MDHEN, CDR2 SYDVKM. CDR3 sequence (DNA): TGTGCCAGCAGTTCAGGGGGTATCTGGGAGCAGTACTTC. Translated: CASSSGGIWEQYF.

This clonotype showed up many times. This sequence joins TRBV29-1 and TRBJ1-5; tentatively, D is TRBD1 (5 bases). The CDR3 has 13 residues. The ends were cut back, 4 bases at V and 4 bases at J, with 11 bases in the middle. The germline V gene has CDR1 SQVTM and CDR2 ANQGSEA. The CDR3, as DNA: TGCAGCGTTGGAGGGGTCGGGAATCAGCCCCAGCATTTT. Translating gives CSVGGVGNQPQHF. The variable domain in full, with the rest retrieved from reference TRBV29-1 and TRBJ1-5, is SAVISQKPSRDICQRGTSLTIQCQVDSQVTMMFWYRQQPGQSLTLIATANQGSEATYESGFVIDKFPISRPNLTFSTLTVSNMSPEDSSIYLCSVGGVGNQPQHFGDGTRLSIL.

The chain uses TRBV7-2 and TRBJ2-5; TRBD2 matches 10 bases. The CDR3 has 14 amino acids. The V segment lost 5 bases and the J segment 2 bases; nucleotides outside the gene matches: 2. Germline V gene sequence: CDR1 SGHTA, CDR2 FQGNSA. This CDR3 is CASSPAGGQETQYF. CDR3 nucleotides: TGTGCCAGCAGCCCAGCGGGGGGGCAAGAGACCCAGTACTTC. Using reference TRBV7-2 and TRBJ2-5 for the parts outside the CDR3, the full variable domain is GAGVSQSPSNKVTEKGKDVELRCDPISGHTALYWYRQSLGQGLEFLIYFQGNSAPDKSGLPSDRFSAERTGGSVSTLTIQRTQQEDSAVYLCASSPAGGQETQYFGPGTRLLVL.

This clonotype was found many times. The chain couples TRBV6-5 to TRBJ2-2; 12 bases map to TRBD1. The CDR3 length is 18 residues. Germline V gene lookup returns CDR1 MNHEY and CDR2 SVGAGI. V shed 2 bases and J 5 bases; nucleotides not matched to a gene: 9. Written as DNA, the CDR3 is TGTGCCAGCAGTTACGATCAACCGGGACAGGGGGCGACCGGGGAGCTGTTTTTT. It yields the protein CASSYDQPGQGATGELFF.

This clonotype was recorded at least ten times. The V and J genes are TRBV4-3 and TRBJ1-1; possibly TRBD1 for D (5 bases). Trimming shortened V by 0 bases and J by 6 bases, and 17 bases separated the two germline ends. The CDR3 covers 16 residues. Germline CDR1 LGHNA, CDR2 YSLEER. The CDR3 nucleotides are TGCGCCAGCAGCCAAGAGCATTATCGGGGGACGGCTGAAGCTTTCTTT. Amino acid sequence: CASSQEHYRGTAEAFF.

This clonotype has just a few counts. The J gene is TRBJ1-5, the V gene TRBV28, with unresolved D. Trimming shortened V by 4 bases and J by 0 bases, and 10 bases separated the two germline ends. The CDR3 spans 15 residues. Per germline, CDR1 MDHEN and CDR2 SYDVKM. CDR3 bases: TGTGCCAGCAGTTCTCCCGTCTATAGCAATCAGCCCCAGCATTTT. It specifies CASSSPVYSNQPQHF.

This clonotype was detected ten times or more. J is TRBJ2-5 and V is TRBV27, with 7 bases lining up with TRBD2. V dropped 4 bases and J dropped 4; count of bases not matched to a gene: 9. This CDR3 is built from 15 residues. Germline V gene data show CDR1 as MNHEY and CDR2 as SMNVEV (reference sequence). Here the CDR3 DNA reads TGTGCCAGCAGTTATGTGGGGGGGAGCTTAGAGACCCAGTACTTC. Residues: CASSYVGGSLETQYF.

The gene calls are TRBV7-8 and TRBJ2-7; no definite D call. Trimming stripped 5 bases from V and 2 bases from J, with 13 bases between. The CDR3 runs 14 residues. Per the germline V gene, CDR1 is SGHVS and CDR2 is FQNEAQ. In DNA form, the CDR3 reads TGTGCCAGCAGCCAACGCGACCCTACCTACGAGCAGTACTTC. Translated: CASSQRDPTYEQYF.

This sequence joins TRBV20-1 and TRBJ1-2; TRBD1 agrees at 11 bases. J was trimmed by 4 bases and V by 8 bases; bases with no gene match: 6. CDR1 and CDR2 from the germline V gene are DFQATT and SNEGSKA (reference sequence). The CDR3 sequence is 13 residues long. The CDR3 DNA sequence: TGCAGTTCCCGGGACAGGGGGTCCTATGGCTACACCTTC. Its translation is CSSRDRGSYGYTF.

This clonotype was picked up a small number of times. The V gene is TRBV6-6, the J gene TRBJ1-1, with TRBD1 matching 9 bases. Germline CDR1 and CDR2: MNHNY and SVGAGI (reference sequence). V was clipped by 7 bases and J by 2 bases; unmatched bases: 5. This CDR3 spans 14 amino acids. The CDR3 sequence: CASTRDRANTEAFF. CDR3 DNA sequence: TGTGCCAGCACTCGGGACAGGGCTAACACTGAAGCTTTCTTT.

The table lists this clonotype with a few counts. The genes are TRBV5-1 and TRBJ1-2, with D possibly being TRBD1 (5 bases). The CDR3 covers 15 residues. Germline V gene data show CDR1 as SGHRS and CDR2 as YFSETQ. V was trimmed by 0 bases and J by 0 bases, leaving 9 bases between them. CDR3 DNA sequence: TGCGCCAGCAGCTTGGGGCAGGGCTCTAACTATGGCTACACCTTC. Translation gives CASSLGQGSNYGYTF. Variable domain in full (rest from reference TRBV5-1 and TRBJ1-2): KAGVTQTPRYLIKTRGQQVTLSCSPISGHRSVSWYQQTPGQGLQFLFEYFSETQRNKGNFPGRFSGRQFSNSRSEMNVSTLELGDSALYLCASSLGQGSNYGYTFGSGTRLTVV.

Details on this clonotype: Just one base apart from a much larger clone, this may be a read error. The rearrangement uses TRBV5-4 and TRBJ2-7, with D perhaps TRBD1 (5 bases). V gave up 7 bases and J gave up 3 bases, with 14 bases separating them. This CDR3 region has 13 residues. Germline V CDR1 and CDR2: SGHNT, YYREEE (reference sequence). The CDR3 protein is CASGEQAFYEQYF. The DNA for the CDR3 is TGTGCCAGCGGCGAACAGGCCTTCTACGAGCAGTACTTC. Full variable domain (rest looked up from reference TRBV5-4 and TRBJ2-7): ETGVTQSPTHLIKTRGQQVTLRCSSQSGHNTVSWYQQALGQGPQFIFQYYREEENGRGNFPPRFSGLQFPNYSSELNVNALELDDSALYLCASGEQAFYEQYFGPGTRLTVT.

This clonotype was seen many times. The DNA for the CDR3 is TGCTCCGCCGAGAGGCCCGGCCTGAAGGGGGGCTACACCTTC. It specifies CSAERPGLKGGYTF. The chain combines TRBV29-1 with TRBJ1-2, with D possibly matching TRBD1 (5 bases). Germline values: CDR1 SQVTM, CDR2 ANQGSEA. The CDR3 is 14 residues long.

The chain has TRBV7-9 and TRBJ2-7, with 10 positions matching TRBD1. Germline assignment: CDR1 SEHNR and CDR2 FQNEAQ (reference sequence). V dropped 2 bases and J dropped 2; count of bases not matched to a gene: 3. The CDR3 is made up of 15 amino acids. For the CDR3, the DNA is TGTGCCAGCAGCTTACCGGGACAGGGGACCTACGAGCAGTACTTC. Its translation: CASSLPGQGTYEQYF.

In this sample, this clonotype turned up a few times. The chain joins TRBV5-4 to TRBJ2-3; the match to TRBD2 covers 11 bases. CDR3 length: 15 amino acids. Germline assignment: CDR1 SGHNT and CDR2 YYREEE (reference sequence). Trimming removed 2 bases from V and 4 bases from J; junction bases left unmatched: 3. CDR3 coding DNA: TGTGCCAGCAGCTTTAGCGGGGGGGCCCCAGATACGCAGTATTTT. This encodes CASSFSGGAPDTQYF.

This clonotype was seen ten or more times. V usage is TRBV20-1 and J usage is TRBJ1-6; 7 positions agree with TRBD1. Germline V gene data show CDR1 as DFQATT and CDR2 as SNEGSKA (reference sequence). With V trimmed by 6 bases and J by 7 bases, 9 bases remained unmatched. The CDR3 runs to 14 residues. This CDR3 reads CSAQRTGGNSPLHF. For the CDR3, the DNA is TGCAGTGCCCAAAGGACAGGTGGAAATTCACCCCTCCACTTT.

This clonotype was counted ten times or more. V is TRBV12-3 or TRBV12-4 and J is TRBJ1-1, with D possibly being TRBD1 (5 bases). Deletions cut 3 bases from V and 6 bases from J, with 14 bases between. CDR3 length: 14 residues. The CDR3 reads CASSFLEGISEAFF. In nucleotides, the CDR3 is TGTGCCAGCAGTTTCCTGGAGGGGATATCTGAAGCTTTCTTT.

The genes are TRBV20-1 and TRBJ2-7; 10 bases align to TRBD1. The ends lost 2 bases at V and 3 bases at J; junction bases unmatched: 4. The CDR3 contains 14 residues. Germline V lookup: CDR1 DFQATT, CDR2 SNEGSKA (reference sequence). The CDR3 loop is CSARRTGGNYEQYF. The CDR3, as DNA: TGCAGTGCTAGACGGACAGGGGGAAACTACGAGCAGTACTTC.

The chain joins TRBV23-1 to TRBJ2-2; D is ambiguous. TRBV23-1 carries the ORF label, with uncertain function. This CDR3 is 11 amino acids long. V was pared by 8 bases and J by 7 bases, with 8 bases between. CDR3: CASRPNGELFF. In DNA, the CDR3 is TGCGCCAGCCGCCCTAACGGGGAGCTGTTTTTT.

There are many counts of this clonotype. This chain links TRBV6-5 with TRBJ2-5; D may correspond to TRBD1 or TRBD2 (5 bases each). V was clipped by 0 bases and J by 4 bases, with 9 bases between them. CDR3 size: 14 residues. In germline, CDR1 is MNHEY, CDR2 SVGAGI. Here the CDR3 reads CASSYSQGAETQYF. The CDR3 bases are TGTGCCAGCAGTTACTCTCAGGGAGCAGAGACCCAGTACTTC.

Concerning this clonotype: A read error may account for a junction end that differs from germline. This chain joins TRBV14 and TRBJ1-1; D not resolved. This CDR3 has 13 amino acids. Germline V gives CDR1 SGHDN, CDR2 FVKESK. In DNA, the CDR3 is TGTGCCAGCAGCCCTTCTATGAACGCTGAAGCTTTCTTT. This translates into CASSPSMNAEAFF.

On this clonotype: A single base separates this from a much larger clone, so it may be a read error. CDR3 amino acids: CASTPPGQSITDTRYF. The CDR3 region has the DNA TGTGCCAGCACCCCTCCTGGACAGAGCATCACAGATACGCGGTATTTT. This chain connects TRBV7-9 to TRBJ2-3, with D maybe TRBD1 (6 bases). This CDR3 is 16 amino acids long. In germline, CDR1 is SEHNR, CDR2 FQNEAQ (reference sequence). Combining the CDR3 with reference TRBV7-9 and TRBJ2-3 gives the whole variable domain DTGVSQNPRHKITKRGQNVTFRCDPISEHNRLYWYRQTLGQGPEFLTYFQNEAQLEKSRLLSDRFSAERPKGSFSTLEIQRTEQGDSAMYLCASTPPGQSITDTRYFGPGTRLTVL.